The sequence of this TCR beta chain was determined in a study of blood T cell repertoires in COVID-19. Study-level information: COVID-19 samples, acute and convalescent, were from the United States, Italy and Spain. PBMCs, B-cell-depleted T cells, or T cells provided the cDNA or gDNA that made up the material.

In the original workflow: Nucleated cell number was recorded as an estimate derived from reference gene primer amplification. The method was immunoSEQ multiplex PCR; TCRdb's version includes in-frame clones alone and lacks a portion of them. The V and J calls and the clone size are those of that table, but D and trimming were determined from the DNA. The repertoire consists of fewer than 300,000 clones, with approximately 89% occurring once and the leading ten covering over 7.5%. CDR1 is SGHVS, CDR2 FQNEAQ, per germline. Trimming cost V 6 bases and J 4 bases, with 18 bases left between them. The CDR3 has 16 amino acids.

Sequenced material: peripheral blood. The sequence was obtained from a man aged 35-49 years who had recovered from COVID-19. V gene TRBV7-8 combines with J gene TRBJ2-2; possible D gene TRBD2, 5 bases. In DNA form, the CDR3 reads TGTGCCAGCAGATCTTTGGGGAGTGTAGGCACCGGGGAGCTGTTTTTT. Translation: CASRSLGSVGTGELFF.